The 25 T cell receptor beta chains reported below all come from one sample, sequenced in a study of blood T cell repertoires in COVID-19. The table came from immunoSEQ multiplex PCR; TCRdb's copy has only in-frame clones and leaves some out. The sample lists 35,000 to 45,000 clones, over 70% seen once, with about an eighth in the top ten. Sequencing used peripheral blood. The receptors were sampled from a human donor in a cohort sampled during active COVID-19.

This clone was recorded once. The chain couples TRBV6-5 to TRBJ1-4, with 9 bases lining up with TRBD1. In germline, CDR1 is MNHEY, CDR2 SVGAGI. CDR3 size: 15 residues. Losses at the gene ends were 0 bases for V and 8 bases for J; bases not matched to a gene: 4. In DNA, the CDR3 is TGTGCCAGCAGTTACTCGGGACAGGGAAGGGAAAAACTGTTTTTT. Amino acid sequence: CASSYSGQGREKLFF.

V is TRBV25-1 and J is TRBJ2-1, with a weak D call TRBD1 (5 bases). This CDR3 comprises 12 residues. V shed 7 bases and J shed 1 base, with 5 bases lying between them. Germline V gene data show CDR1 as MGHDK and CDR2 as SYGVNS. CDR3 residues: CASTGSYNEQFF. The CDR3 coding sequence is TGTGCCAGCACAGGGTCCTACAATGAGCAGTTCTTC.

The CDR3 reads CASTPTGRYGYTF. The CDR3 DNA reads TGTGCCAGCACCCCCACAGGGCGCTATGGCTACACCTTC. This chain links TRBV6-2 or TRBV6-3 with TRBJ1-2; maybe TRBD1 (6 bases). Germline CDR1 and CDR2: MNHEY and SVGEGT. CDR3 length: 13 residues. The V and J ends lost 7 bases and 4 bases respectively, with 13 bases between them.

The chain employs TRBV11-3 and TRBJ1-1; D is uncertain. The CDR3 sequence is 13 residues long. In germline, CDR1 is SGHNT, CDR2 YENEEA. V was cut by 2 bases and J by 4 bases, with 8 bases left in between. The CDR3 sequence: CASSLLTPTEAFF. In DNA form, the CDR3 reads TGTGCCAGCAGCTTATTAACACCCACTGAAGCTTTCTTT.

The CDR3 DNA follows: TGTGCCAGCAGCTTGCTAGCGGCAGCCTACAATGAGCAGTTCTTC. This translates into CASSLLAAAYNEQFF. V is TRBV7-2 and J is TRBJ2-1, with TRBD2 matching 7 bases. The CDR3 loop spans 15 amino acids. Unmatched junction bases numbered 4, after V lost 3 bases and J lost 2 bases. Germline lookup yields CDR1 SGHTA and CDR2 FQGNSA.

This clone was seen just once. The CDR3 sequence: CASSIDPGNSPLHF. The CDR3 DNA reads as TGTGCCAGTAGTATAGATCCGGGAAATTCACCCCTCCACTTT. This chain uses TRBV19 with TRBJ1-6, with unresolved D. The germline V gene has CDR1 LNHDA and CDR2 SQIVND (reference sequence). CDR3 length equals 14 residues. The V end lost 0 bases, the J end lost 7 bases, and 7 bases lay between the germline ends.

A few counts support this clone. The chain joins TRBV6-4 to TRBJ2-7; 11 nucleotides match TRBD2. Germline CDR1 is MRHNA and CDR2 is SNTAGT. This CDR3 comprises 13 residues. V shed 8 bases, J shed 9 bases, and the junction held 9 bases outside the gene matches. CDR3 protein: CASRPLAGGPQYF. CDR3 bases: TGTGCCAGCCGTCCCCTAGCGGGAGGACCGCAGTACTTC.

Written as DNA, the CDR3 is TGTGCCAGTAGTTCATTTCTCGGGGGTGAAGCTTTCTTT. It is translated as CASSSFLGGEAFF. The chain recombines TRBV19 with TRBJ1-1; D might be TRBD1 (5 bases). The CDR3 sequence is 13 residues long. Germline lookup yields CDR1 LNHDA and CDR2 SQIVND (reference sequence). The ends were cut back, 5 bases at V and 7 bases at J, with 14 bases in the middle.

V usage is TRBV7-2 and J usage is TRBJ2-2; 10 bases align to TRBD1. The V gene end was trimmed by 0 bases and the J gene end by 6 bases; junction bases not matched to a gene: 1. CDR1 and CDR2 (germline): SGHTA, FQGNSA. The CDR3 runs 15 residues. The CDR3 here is CASSLAGQGAGELFF. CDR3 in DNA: TGTGCCAGCAGCTTAGCCGGACAGGGGGCCGGGGAGCTGTTTTTT.

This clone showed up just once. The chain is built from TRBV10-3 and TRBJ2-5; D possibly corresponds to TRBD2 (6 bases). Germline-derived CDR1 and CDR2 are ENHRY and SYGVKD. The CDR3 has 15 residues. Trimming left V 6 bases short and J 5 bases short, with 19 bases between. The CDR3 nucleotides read TGTGCCATCAGGGATAGCGGCTCCGGGCCGGAGACCCAGTACTTC. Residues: CAIRDSGSGPETQYF.

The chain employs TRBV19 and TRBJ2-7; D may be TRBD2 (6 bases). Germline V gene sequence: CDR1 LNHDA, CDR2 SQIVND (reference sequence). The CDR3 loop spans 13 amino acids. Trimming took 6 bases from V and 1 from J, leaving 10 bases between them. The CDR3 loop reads CASSLGRSYEQYF. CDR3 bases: TGTGCCAGTAGCCTCGGGAGATCCTACGAGCAGTACTTC.

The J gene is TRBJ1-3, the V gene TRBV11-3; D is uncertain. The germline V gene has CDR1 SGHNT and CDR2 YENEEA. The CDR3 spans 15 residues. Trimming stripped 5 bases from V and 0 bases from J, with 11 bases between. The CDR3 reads CASSLTSSSGNTIYF. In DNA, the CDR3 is TGTGCCAGCAGCCTAACATCTAGCTCTGGAAACACCATATATTTT.

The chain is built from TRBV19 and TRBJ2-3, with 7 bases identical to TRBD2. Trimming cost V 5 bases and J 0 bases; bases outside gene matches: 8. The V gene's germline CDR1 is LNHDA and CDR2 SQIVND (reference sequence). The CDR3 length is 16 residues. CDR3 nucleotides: TGTGCCAGTAGTCCCCCCGGCGGGAGTAGCACAGATACGCAGTATTTT. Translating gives CASSPPGGSSTDTQYF.

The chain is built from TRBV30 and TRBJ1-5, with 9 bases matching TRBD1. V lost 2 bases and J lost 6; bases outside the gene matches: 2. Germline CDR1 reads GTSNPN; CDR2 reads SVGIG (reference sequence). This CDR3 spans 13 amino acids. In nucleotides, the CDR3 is TGTGCCTGGAGTTACAGGGGGCTTCAGCCCCAGCATTTT. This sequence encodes CAWSYRGLQPQHF.

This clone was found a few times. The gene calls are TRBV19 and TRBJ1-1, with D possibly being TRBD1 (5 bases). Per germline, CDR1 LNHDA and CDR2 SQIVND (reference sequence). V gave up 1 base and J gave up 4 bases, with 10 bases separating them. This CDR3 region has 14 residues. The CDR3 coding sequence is TGTGCCAGTAGTATAGGGGGGGAGGCCACTGAAGCTTTCTTT. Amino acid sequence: CASSIGGEATEAFF.

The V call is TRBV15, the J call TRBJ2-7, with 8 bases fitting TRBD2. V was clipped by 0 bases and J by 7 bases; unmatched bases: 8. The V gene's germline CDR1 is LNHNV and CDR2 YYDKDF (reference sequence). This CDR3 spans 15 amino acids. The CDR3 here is CATSRDRTGGREQYF. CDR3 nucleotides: TGTGCCACCAGCAGAGATAGAACGGGAGGGCGTGAGCAGTACTTC.

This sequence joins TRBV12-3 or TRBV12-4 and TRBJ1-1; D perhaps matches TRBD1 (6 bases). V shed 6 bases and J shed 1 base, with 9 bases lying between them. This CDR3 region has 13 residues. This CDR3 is CASSGQQNTEAFF. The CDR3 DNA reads TGTGCCAGCAGCGGACAGCAGAACACTGAAGCTTTCTTT.

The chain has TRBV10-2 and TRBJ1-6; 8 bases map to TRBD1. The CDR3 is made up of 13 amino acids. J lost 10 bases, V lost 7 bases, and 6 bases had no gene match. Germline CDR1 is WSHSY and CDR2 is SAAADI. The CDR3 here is CASTGQGGSPLHF. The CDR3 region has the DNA TGCGCCAGCACAGGACAGGGAGGATCACCCCTCCACTTT.

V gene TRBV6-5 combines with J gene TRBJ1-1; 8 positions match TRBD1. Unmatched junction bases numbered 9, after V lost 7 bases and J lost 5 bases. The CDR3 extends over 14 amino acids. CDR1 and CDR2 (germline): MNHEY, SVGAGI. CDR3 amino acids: CASTGRGLGTEAFF. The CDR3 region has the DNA TGTGCCAGCACGGGCAGGGGGCTTGGTACTGAAGCTTTCTTT.

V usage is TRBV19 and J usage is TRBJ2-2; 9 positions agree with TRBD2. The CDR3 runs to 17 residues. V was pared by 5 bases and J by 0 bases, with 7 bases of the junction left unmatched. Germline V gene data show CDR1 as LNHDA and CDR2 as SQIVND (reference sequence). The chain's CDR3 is CASSPRLADTNTGELFF. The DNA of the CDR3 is TGTGCCAGTAGTCCTAGACTAGCGGATACGAACACCGGGGAGCTGTTTTTT.

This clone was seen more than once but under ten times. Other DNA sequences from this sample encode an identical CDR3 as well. The chain's CDR3 is CATSDPTSGRAFGNEQFF. The CDR3 bases are TGTGCCACCAGTGATCCGACTAGCGGGAGGGCCTTCGGCAATGAGCAGTTCTTC. The rearrangement joins TRBV24-1 to TRBJ2-1; 14 bases fit TRBD2. The CDR3 length is 18 residues. V dropped 3 bases and J dropped 6; count of bases not matched to a gene: 9. CDR1 is KGHDR and CDR2 is SFDVKD in the germline V gene.

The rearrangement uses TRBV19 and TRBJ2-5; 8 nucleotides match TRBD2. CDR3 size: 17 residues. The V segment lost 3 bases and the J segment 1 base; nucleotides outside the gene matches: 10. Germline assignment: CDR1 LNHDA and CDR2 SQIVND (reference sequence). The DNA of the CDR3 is TGTGCCAGTAGTATTGGAGTAGCGGGACCGTCCCAAGAGACCCAGTACTTC. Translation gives CASSIGVAGPSQETQYF.

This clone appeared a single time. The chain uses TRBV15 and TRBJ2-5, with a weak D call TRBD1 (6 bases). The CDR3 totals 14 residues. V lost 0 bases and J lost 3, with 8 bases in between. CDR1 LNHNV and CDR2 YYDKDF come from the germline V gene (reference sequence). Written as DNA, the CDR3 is TGTGCCACCAGCAGAGACCAGGGGAAAGAGACCCAGTACTTC. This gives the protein CATSRDQGKETQYF.

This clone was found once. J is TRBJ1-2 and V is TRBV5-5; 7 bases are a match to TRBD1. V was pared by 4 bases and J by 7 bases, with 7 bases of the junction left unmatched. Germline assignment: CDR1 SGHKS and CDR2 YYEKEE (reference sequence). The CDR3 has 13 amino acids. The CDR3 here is CASSGGQSGGYTF. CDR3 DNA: TGTGCCAGCAGCGGGGGACAGTCTGGTGGCTACACCTTC.

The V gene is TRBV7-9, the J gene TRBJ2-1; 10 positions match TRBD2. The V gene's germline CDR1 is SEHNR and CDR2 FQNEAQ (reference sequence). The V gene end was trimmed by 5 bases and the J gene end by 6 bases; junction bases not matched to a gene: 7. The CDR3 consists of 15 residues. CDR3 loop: CASSPRASGSNEQFF. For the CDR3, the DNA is TGTGCCAGCAGCCCTAGGGCTAGCGGGAGCAATGAGCAGTTCTTC.